A selection of T cell receptor beta chains follows, all from one sample in a study of blood T cells in healthy people across ages. TCRdb reprocessed the 5' RACE reads with MiXCR, giving one entry per CDR3 protein. This sample has 780,000 or so distinct CDR3 sequences, with more than 50% found just once. The sequencing input was blood. The receptors stem from a man in his forties or fifties in good health. The conserved cysteine and the conserved F or W are not part of the CDR3 here.

j_call,v_call,cdr3_aa
TRBJ2-1,TRBV9,ASSVVTEPYNEQF
TRBJ1-4,TRBV20-1,SANPDPGPELF
TRBJ2-5,TRBV5-1,ASSSGTSGSCNEQY
TRBJ2-5,TRBV11-2,ASSRGGTGLTQY
TRBJ2-7,TRBV7-2,ASSQTGGVVYEQY
TRBJ2-7,TRBV20-1,SASGPVAGGTYEQY
TRBJ2-5,TRBV3-1,ASSQSVTDQETQY
TRBJ1-1,TRBV29-1,SVAQAEAF
TRBJ2-1,TRBV27,ASSLQGQVYNEQF
TRBJ2-1,TRBV20-1,SARDPAEYLDEQF
NA,TRBV11-2,ASSLDVSGVYNEQY
TRBJ2-7,TRBV5-1,ASSPHGTSSYEQY
TRBJ1-1,TRBV7-2,ASSLSFANTEAF
TRBJ2-1,TRBV5-1,ASSLFKTGVPYNEQF
TRBJ2-4,TRBV29-1,STRAGTGSNIQY
TRBJ2-1,TRBV14,ASSPRAGPSYEQF
NA,TRBV7-2,ASSSAPAGGEQY
TRBJ2-1,TRBV7-2,ASSFGETAGRNEQF
TRBJ2-1,TRBV6-1,ASQRGGRDEQF
TRBJ2-3,TRBV20-1,SASSSTADTQY
TRBJ2-7,TRBV6-1,ASSLTSSRVSPPEQY
TRBJ1-2,TRBV2,AVQARTGRTYGYT
TRBJ2-3,TRBV7-8,ASSKVQGGQATQY
NA,TRBV13,ASSLVRDRETQY
TRBJ2-1,TRBV28,ASSTITGTGYNEQF
TRBJ2-6,TRBV28,ASSFDGMGRSGANVLT
NA,TRBV7-2,ASSRSGRSIQY
TRBJ1-5,TRBV7-6,ASSLYRASFNQPQH
TRBJ2-5,TRBV7-2,ASSPSTSSRQETQY
TRBJ1-2,TRBV7-2,ASSTTGGDGYT
TRBJ1-6,TRBV2,ASKSGEGYNSPLH
TRBJ2-5,TRBV9,ASSVALDGIQETQY
TRBJ2-3,TRBV24-1,ATSDPRIRTGASTDTQY
TRBJ2-7,TRBV7-3,ASSSPFAGYEQY
TRBJ2-5,TRBV29-1,SVEDPGAGARKTQY
TRBJ1-5,TRBV20-1,SALPDREQPQH
TRBJ1-2,TRBV5-1,ASSLDGVMGATNYGYT
TRBJ2-5,TRBV10-3,ADETGQETQY
TRBJ2-7,TRBV7-2,ASSQTDEQY
TRBJ2-1,TRBV28,ASKVGSGTSGEQF
TRBJ1-4,TRBV4-3,ASSQERISGKLF
TRBJ2-7,TRBV4-1,ASSQDPAGVSYEQY